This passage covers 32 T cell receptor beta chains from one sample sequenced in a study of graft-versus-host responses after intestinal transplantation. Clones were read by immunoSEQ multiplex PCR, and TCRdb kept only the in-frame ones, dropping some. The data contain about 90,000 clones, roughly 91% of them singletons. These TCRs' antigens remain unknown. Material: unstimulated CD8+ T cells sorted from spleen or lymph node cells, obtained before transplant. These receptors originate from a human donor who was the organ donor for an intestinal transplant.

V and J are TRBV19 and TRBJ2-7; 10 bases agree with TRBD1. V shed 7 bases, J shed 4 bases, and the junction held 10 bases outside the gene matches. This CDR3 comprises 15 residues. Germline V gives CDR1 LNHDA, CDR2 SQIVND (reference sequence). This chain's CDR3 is CASTLTGTGDYEQYF. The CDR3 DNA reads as TGTGCCAGTACCCTAACCGGGACAGGGGATTACGAGCAGTACTTC. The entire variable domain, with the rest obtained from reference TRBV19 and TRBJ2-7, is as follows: DGGITQSPKYLFRKEGQNVTLSCEQNLNHDAMYWYRQDPGQGLRLIYYSQIVNDFQKGDIAEGYSVSREKKESFPLTVTSAQKNPTAFYLCASTLTGTGDYEQYFGPGTRLTVT.

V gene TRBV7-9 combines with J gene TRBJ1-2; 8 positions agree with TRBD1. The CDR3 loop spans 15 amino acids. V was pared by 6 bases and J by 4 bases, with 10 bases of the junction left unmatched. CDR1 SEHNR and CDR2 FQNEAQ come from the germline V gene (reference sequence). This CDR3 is CASRNMGQGAYGYTF. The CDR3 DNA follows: TGTGCCAGCAGGAACATGGGGCAGGGGGCCTATGGCTACACCTTC.

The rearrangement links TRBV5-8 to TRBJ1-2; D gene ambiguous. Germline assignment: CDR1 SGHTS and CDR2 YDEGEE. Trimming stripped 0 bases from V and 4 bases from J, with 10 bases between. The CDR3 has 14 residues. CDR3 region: CASSLERELYGYTF. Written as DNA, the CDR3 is TGTGCCAGCAGCTTGGAACGGGAACTCTATGGCTACACCTTC.

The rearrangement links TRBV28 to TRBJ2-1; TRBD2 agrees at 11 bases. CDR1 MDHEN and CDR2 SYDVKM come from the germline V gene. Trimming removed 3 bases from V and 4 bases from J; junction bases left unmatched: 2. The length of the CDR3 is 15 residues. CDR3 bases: TGTGCCAGCAGTTTGGGGACTAGCGGATACAATGAGCAGTTCTTC. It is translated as CASSLGTSGYNEQFF.

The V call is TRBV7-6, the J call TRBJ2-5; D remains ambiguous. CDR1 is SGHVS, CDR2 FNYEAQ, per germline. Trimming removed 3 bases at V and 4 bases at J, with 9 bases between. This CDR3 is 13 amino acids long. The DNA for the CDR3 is TGTGCCAGCAGCTTGCTAGATGTAGAGACCCAGTACTTC. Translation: CASSLLDVETQYF.

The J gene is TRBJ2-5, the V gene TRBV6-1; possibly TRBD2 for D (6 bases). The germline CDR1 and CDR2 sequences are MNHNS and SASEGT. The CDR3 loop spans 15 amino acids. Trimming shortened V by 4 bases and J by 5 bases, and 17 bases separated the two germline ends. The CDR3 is CASSGWTIGMETQYF. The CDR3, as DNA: TGTGCCAGCAGTGGGTGGACTATTGGGATGGAGACCCAGTACTTC.

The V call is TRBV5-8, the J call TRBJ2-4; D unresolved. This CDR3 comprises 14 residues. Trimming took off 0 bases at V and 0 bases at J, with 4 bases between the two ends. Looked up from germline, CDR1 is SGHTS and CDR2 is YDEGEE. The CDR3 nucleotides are TGTGCCAGCAGCTTGGGACTAGCCAAAAACATTCAGTACTTC. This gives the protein CASSLGLAKNIQYF.

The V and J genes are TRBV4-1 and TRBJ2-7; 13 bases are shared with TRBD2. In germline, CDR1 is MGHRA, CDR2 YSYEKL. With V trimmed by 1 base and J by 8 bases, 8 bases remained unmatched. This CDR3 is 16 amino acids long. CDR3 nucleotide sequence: TGCGCCAGCAGCCAAGGGACTAGCGGGAGCGAGAAAAAGCAGTACTTC. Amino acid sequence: CASSQGTSGSEKKQYF.

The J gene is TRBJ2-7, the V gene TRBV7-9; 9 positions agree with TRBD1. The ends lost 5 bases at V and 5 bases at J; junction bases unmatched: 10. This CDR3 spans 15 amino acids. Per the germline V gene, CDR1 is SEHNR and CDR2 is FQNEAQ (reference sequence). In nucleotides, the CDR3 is TGTGCCAGCAGCCTCTTGGGACAGGGAATACACGAGCAGTACTTC. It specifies CASSLLGQGIHEQYF. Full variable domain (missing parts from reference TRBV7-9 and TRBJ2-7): DTGVSQNPRHKITKRGQNVTFRCDPISEHNRLYWYRQTLGQGPEFLTYFQNEAQLEKSRLLSDRFSAERPKGSFSTLEIQRTEQGDSAMYLCASSLLGQGIHEQYFGPGTRLTVT.

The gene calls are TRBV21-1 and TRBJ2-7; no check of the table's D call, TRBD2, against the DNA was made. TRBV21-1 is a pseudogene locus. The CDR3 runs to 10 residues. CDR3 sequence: CAARRYEQYF. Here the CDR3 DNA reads TGTGCCGCTCGGAGGTACGAGCAGTACTTC.

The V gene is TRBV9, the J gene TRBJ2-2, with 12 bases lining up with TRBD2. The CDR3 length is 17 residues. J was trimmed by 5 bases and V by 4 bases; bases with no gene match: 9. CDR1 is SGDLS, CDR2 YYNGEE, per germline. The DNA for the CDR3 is TGTGCCAGCAGCCACACTAGCGGGAGGAGCAGAACCGGGGAGCTGTTTTTT. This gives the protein CASSHTSGRSRTGELFF.

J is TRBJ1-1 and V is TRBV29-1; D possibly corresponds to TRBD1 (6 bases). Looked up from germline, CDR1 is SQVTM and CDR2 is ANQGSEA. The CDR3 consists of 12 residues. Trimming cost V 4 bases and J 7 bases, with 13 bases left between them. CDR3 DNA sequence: TGCAGCGTTGCAGGGGCGAAGGGTGAAGCTTTCTTT. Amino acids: CSVAGAKGEAFF.

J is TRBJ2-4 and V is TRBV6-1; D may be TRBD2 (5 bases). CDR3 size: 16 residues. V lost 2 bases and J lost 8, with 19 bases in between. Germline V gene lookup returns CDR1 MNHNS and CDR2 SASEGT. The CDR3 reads CASSEFFHSEGDIQYF. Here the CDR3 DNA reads TGTGCCAGCAGTGAATTTTTTCACTCAGAGGGCGACATTCAGTACTTC.

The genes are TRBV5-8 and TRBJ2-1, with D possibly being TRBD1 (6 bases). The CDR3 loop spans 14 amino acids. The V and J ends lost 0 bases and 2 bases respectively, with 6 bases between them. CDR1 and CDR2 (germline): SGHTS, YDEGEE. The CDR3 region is CASSLGGPYNEQFF. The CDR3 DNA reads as TGTGCCAGCAGCTTGGGGGGGCCCTACAATGAGCAGTTCTTC. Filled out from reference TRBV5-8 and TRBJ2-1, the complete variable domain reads EAGVTQSPTHLIKTRGQQATLRCSPISGHTSVYWYQQALGLGLQFLLWYDEGEERNRGNFPPRFSGRQFPNYSSELNVNALELEDSALYLCASSLGGPYNEQFFGPGTRLTVL.

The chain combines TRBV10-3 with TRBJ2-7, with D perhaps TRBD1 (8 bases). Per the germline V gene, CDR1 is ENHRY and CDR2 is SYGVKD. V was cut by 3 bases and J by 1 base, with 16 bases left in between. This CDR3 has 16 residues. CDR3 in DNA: TGTGCCATCAGTGAACAGGGGGGGAGCGGGTCCTACGAGCAGTACTTC. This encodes CAISEQGGSGSYEQYF.

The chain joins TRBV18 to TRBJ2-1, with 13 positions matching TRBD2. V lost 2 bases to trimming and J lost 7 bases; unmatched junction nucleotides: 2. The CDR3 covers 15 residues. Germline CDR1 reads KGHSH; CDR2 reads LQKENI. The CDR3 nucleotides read TGTGCCAGCTCACCAAGACTAGCGGGGGGAAATGAGCAGTTCTTC. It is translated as CASSPRLAGGNEQFF.

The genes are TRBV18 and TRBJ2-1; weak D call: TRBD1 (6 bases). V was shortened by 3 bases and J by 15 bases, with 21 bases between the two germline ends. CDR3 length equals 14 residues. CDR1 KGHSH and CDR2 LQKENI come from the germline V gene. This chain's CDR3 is CASSPSGATGDWFF. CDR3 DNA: TGTGCCAGCTCACCGTCAGGGGCGACTGGAGATTGGTTCTTC.

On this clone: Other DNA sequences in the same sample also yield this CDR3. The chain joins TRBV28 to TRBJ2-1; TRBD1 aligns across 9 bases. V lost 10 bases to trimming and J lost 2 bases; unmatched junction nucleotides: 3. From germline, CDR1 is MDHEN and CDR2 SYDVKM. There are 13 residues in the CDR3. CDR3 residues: CANGQGTYNEQFF. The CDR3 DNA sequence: TGTGCCAATGGACAGGGGACCTACAATGAGCAGTTCTTC.

CDR3 nucleotide sequence: TGTGCCAGTAGTATCTTTCGGGGAGGGGCGAATGAGCAGTTCTTC. Translating gives CASSIFRGGANEQFF. The gene calls are TRBV19 and TRBJ2-1; 7 bases are shared with TRBD2. Germline CDR1 is LNHDA and CDR2 is SQIVND (reference sequence). The junction had 9 bases not matched to a gene; V was cut back by 3 bases and J by 7 bases. The CDR3 runs to 15 residues.

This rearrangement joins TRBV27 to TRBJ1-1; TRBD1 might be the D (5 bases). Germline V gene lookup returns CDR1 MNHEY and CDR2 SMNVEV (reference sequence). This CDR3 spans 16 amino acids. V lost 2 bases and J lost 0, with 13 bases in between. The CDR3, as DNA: TGTGCCAGCAGTTTAAGACAGTCCCCTATGAACACTGAAGCTTTCTTT. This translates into CASSLRQSPMNTEAFF.

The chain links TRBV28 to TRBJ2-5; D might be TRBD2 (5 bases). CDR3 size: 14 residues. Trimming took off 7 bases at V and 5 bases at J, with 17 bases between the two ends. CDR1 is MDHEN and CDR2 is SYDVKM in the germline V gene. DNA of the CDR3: TGTGCCAGCACAAAAGCGGCTACGAGGGAGACCCAGTACTTC. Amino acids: CASTKAATRETQYF.

The chain's CDR3 is CASSPLRTSGTETQYF. The DNA for the CDR3 is TGTGCCAGCAGCCCCCTCCGAACTAGCGGTACAGAGACCCAGTACTTC. This sequence joins TRBV27 and TRBJ2-5; 8 bases are shared with TRBD2. Trimming took 6 bases from V and 4 from J; bases not matched to a gene: 13. The V gene's germline CDR1 is MNHEY and CDR2 SMNVEV (reference sequence). The CDR3 spans 16 residues.

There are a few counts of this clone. CDR3 in DNA: TGCGCCAGCAGCGCCGGGACAGTCTCCTACGAGCAGTACTTC. Residues: CASSAGTVSYEQYF. The J gene is TRBJ2-7, the V gene TRBV4-3; 7 bases fit TRBD1. The V gene end was trimmed by 5 bases and the J gene end by 0 bases; junction bases not matched to a gene: 4. Germline CDR1 and CDR2: LGHNA and YSLEER. The length of the CDR3 is 14 residues.

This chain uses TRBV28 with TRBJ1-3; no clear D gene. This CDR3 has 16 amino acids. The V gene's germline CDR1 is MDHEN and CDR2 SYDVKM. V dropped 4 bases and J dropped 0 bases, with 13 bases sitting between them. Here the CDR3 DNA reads TGTGCCAGCAGTTCCCGTCTCCTTTACTCTGGAAACACCATATATTTT. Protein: CASSSRLLYSGNTIYF.

The CDR3 DNA sequence: TGTGCCAGCAGTCGACAGGGGAGCTATGGCTACACCTTC. Its protein product is CASSRQGSYGYTF. V gene TRBV4-2 combines with J gene TRBJ1-2, with 8 bases lining up with TRBD1. In germline, CDR1 is LGHNA, CDR2 YNFKEQ. The CDR3 is made up of 13 amino acids. The ends lost 6 bases at V and 4 bases at J; junction bases unmatched: 4.

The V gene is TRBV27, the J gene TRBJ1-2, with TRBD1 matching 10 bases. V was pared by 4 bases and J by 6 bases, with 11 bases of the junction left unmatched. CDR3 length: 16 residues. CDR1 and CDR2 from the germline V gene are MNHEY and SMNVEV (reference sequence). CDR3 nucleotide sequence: TGTGCCAGCAGTTCCTCCCGGTTGGACAGGGGGGATGGCTACACCTTC. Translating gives CASSSSRLDRGDGYTF.

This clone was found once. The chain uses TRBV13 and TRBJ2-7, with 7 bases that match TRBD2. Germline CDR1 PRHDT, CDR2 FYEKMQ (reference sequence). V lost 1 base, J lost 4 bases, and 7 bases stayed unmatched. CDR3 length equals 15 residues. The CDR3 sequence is CASSLAASGEYEQYF. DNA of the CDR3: TGTGCCAGCAGCTTAGCGGCTAGCGGCGAGTACGAGCAGTACTTC.

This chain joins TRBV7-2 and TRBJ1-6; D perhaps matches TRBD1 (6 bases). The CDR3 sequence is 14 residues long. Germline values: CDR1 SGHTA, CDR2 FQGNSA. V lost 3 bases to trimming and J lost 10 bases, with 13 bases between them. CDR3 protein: CASSLSQGVSPLHF. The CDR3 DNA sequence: TGTGCCAGCAGCTTGTCACAGGGCGTATCACCCCTCCACTTT.

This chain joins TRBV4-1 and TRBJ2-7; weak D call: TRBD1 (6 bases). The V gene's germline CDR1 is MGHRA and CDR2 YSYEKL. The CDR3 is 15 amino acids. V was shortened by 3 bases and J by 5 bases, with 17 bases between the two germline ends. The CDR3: CASSQMGRGNHEQYF. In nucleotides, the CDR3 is TGCGCCAGCAGCCAGATGGGCAGGGGTAACCACGAGCAGTACTTC.

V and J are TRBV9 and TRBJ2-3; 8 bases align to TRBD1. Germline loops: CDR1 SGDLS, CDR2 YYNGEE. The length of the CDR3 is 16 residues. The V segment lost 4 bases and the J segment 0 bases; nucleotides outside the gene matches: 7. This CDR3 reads CASSFRRGLSTDTQYF. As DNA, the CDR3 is TGTGCCAGCAGCTTCCGCAGGGGGCTCAGCACAGATACGCAGTATTTT. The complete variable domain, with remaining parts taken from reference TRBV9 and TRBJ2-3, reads DSGVTQTPKHLITATGQRVTLRCSPRSGDLSVYWYQQSLDQGLQFLIQYYNGEERAKGNILERFSAQQFPDLHSELNLSSLELGDSALYFCASSFRRGLSTDTQYFGPGTRLTVL.

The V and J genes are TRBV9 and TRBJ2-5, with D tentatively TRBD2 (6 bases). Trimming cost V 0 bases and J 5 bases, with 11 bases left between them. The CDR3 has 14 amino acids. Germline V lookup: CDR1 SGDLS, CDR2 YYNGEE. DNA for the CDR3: TGTGCCAGCAGCGTAGGCGGGGTCCCGGAGACCCAGTACTTC. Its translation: CASSVGGVPETQYF.

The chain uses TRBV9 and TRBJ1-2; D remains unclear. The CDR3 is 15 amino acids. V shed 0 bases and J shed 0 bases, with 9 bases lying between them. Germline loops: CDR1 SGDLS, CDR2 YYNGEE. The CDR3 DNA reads TGTGCCAGCAGCGTAGCTTTGGGCCCTAACTATGGCTACACCTTC. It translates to CASSVALGPNYGYTF.